This T cell receptor beta chain was sequenced during a study of Graves' ophthalmopathy and Graves' hyperthyroidism. RNA transcripts yielded amplified TCR beta CDR3 regions. First-round RT-PCR with HTBI primers preceded a second-round multiplex PCR. TCRdb reanalysed the multiplex PCR reads using MiXCR and keeps one entry per CDR3 protein. This sample has approximately 480,000 distinct CDR3 sequences, with 14% found just once. The CDR3 length is 13 residues. V shed 2 bases and J shed 4 bases, with 10 bases lying between them. Germline lookup yields CDR1 GTSNPN and CDR2 SVGIG (reference sequence). This clonotype was observed a handful of times.

Sequences were obtained from blood. V usage is TRBV30 and J usage is TRBJ2-3; D might be TRBD1 or TRBD2, each matching 6 bases. The receptor's source is a woman aged 30 to 39 with Graves' ophthalmopathy. CDR3 amino acids: CAWSRGDADTQYF. Here the CDR3 DNA reads TGTGCCTGGAGTAGGGGGGACGCAGATACGCAGTATTTT.